The rows below give T cell receptor beta chains drawn from one sample of a study of neoadjuvant nivolumab and ipilimumab in lung cancer. Sequencing was performed with immunoSEQ multiplex PCR; in TCRdb, only in-frame clones are kept and a portion is missing. The sample has 25,000 to 30,000 clones, around 80% seen once; the top ten hold 5% to 6%. The specimen comprised tumor tissue, sampled after neoadjuvant nivolumab, alone or with ipilimumab, at or shortly before surgery. Receptors originate from an adult with non-small cell lung cancer. Both conserved end residues are part of each CDR3. The D gene is left open where the match is weak. Size tells how often a clone was seen (once, few, many) or the class of an expanded clone, and some rows leave it out.

V gene	clone size	J gene	D gene	CDR3 protein	CDR3 DNA
TRBV28	-	TRBJ1-5	TRBD1	CASSWGQFNQPQHF	TGTGCCAGCAGTTGGGGACAGTTCAATCAGCCCCAGCATTTT
TRBV6-4	-	TRBJ1-5	-	CASSDGETGQPQHF	TGTGCCAGCAGTGACGGAGAGACGGGGCAGCCCCAGCATTTT
TRBV19	once	TRBJ2-3	-	CASREGTTSTDTQYF	TGTGCCAGTAGAGAGGGCACTACTAGCACAGATACGCAGTATTTT
TRBV4-1	-	TRBJ2-5	TRBD2	CASSQDPGLAGGQETQYF	TGCGCCAGCAGCCAAGACCCCGGACTAGCGGGGGGGCAAGAGACCCAGTACTTC
TRBV7-9	-	TRBJ1-1	-	CASSLDRPTRHTEAFF	TGTGCCAGCAGCTTAGACAGGCCCACCAGGCACACTGAAGCTTTCTTT
TRBV18	-	TRBJ2-1	-	CASSPAVANEQFF	TGTGCCAGCTCACCTGCTGTGGCTAATGAGCAGTTCTTC
TRBV5-4	-	TRBJ1-2	-	CASSQPRDFNYGYTF	TGTGCCAGCAGCCAACCTCGGGATTTCAACTATGGCTACACCTTC
TRBV15	few	TRBJ1-4	-	CATSRARYEKLFF	TGTGCCACCAGCAGAGCTCGATATGAAAAACTGTTTTTT
TRBV19	-	TRBJ2-7	-	CASSMVEGTSYEQYF	TGTGCCAGTAGTATGGTCGAGGGAACATCCTACGAGCAGTACTTC
TRBV7-2	few	TRBJ1-1	-	CASSYPRGAFF	TGTGCCAGCAGCTATCCCCGCGGGGCTTTCTTT
TRBV7-9	-	TRBJ2-3	TRBD1	CASTRQGATDTQYF	TGTGCCAGCACCAGACAGGGGGCCACAGATACGCAGTATTTT
TRBV11-2	-	TRBJ1-4	-	CASSLGRGPNEKLFF	TGTGCCAGCAGCTTAGGCCGAGGGCCTAATGAAAAACTGTTTTTT
TRBV11-2	-	TRBJ2-3	TRBD2	CASSPTSVGTDTQYF	TGTGCCAGCAGCCCTACTAGCGTGGGCACAGATACGCAGTATTTT
TRBV6-5	-	TRBJ1-2	TRBD1	CASSYSKQGDYGYTF	TGTGCCAGCAGTTACTCGAAACAGGGGGACTATGGCTACACCTTC
TRBV28	-	TRBJ2-1	TRBD1	CASRGTGRGRYNEQFF	TGTGCCAGCAGGGGGACAGGGAGGGGTCGGTACAATGAGCAGTTCTTC
TRBV6-6	-	TRBJ2-3	-	CASSGRTDTQYF	TGTGCCAGCAGTGGAAGGACAGATACGCAGTATTTT
TRBV28	-	TRBJ2-3	-	CASGTPSTDTQYF	TGTGCCAGCGGGACACCTAGCACAGATACGCAGTATTTT
TRBV30	-	TRBJ2-7	-	CAWSVWSPDRMDEQYF	TGTGCCTGGAGTGTATGGTCCCCCGACAGGATGGACGAGCAGTACTTC
TRBV5-6	-	TRBJ1-5	-	CASSSLGTNQPQHF	TGTGCCAGCAGCTCCCTCGGGACCAATCAGCCCCAGCATTTT
TRBV6-5	-	TRBJ2-5	TRBD2	CASSYSVGAGQETQYF	TGTGCCAGCAGTTACTCGGTAGGAGCGGGGCAAGAGACCCAGTACTTC
TRBV29-1	few	TRBJ1-2	-	CSVDNNYGYTF	TGCAGCGTTGATAACAACTATGGCTACACCTTC
TRBV7-8	once	TRBJ1-4	-	CASSPWTATNEKLFF	TGTGCCAGCAGCCCTTGGACTGCAACTAATGAAAAACTGTTTTTT
TRBV7-2	-	TRBJ2-3	TRBD1	CASSHRGQNYRDTDTQYF	TGTGCCAGCAGCCACAGGGGCCAGAACTATAGAGACACAGATACGCAGTATTTT
TRBV29-1	-	TRBJ2-7	TRBD1	CSVGQGRGEQYF	TGCAGCGTTGGACAGGGTAGGGGCGAGCAGTACTTC
TRBV29-1	-	TRBJ2-1	TRBD1	CSARTGGGYNEQFF	TGCAGCGCCCGGACAGGGGGCGGCTACAATGAGCAGTTCTTC
TRBV11-2	-	TRBJ1-1	-	CASSLGLGGSRLNTEAFF	TGTGCCAGCAGCTTAGGATTGGGGGGGTCTCGCTTGAACACTGAAGCTTTCTTT
TRBV6-1	-	TRBJ2-7	-	CASSEGTSPATYEQYF	TGTGCCAGCAGTGAAGGGACTTCCCCGGCCACCTACGAGCAGTACTTC
TRBV7-9	-	TRBJ1-6	-	CASSFQTDNSPLHF	TGTGCCAGCAGCTTCCAGACGGATAATTCACCCCTCCACTTT
TRBV20-1	-	TRBJ2-7	-	CSAASGYEQYF	TGCAGTGCCGCCTCGGGCTACGAGCAGTACTTC